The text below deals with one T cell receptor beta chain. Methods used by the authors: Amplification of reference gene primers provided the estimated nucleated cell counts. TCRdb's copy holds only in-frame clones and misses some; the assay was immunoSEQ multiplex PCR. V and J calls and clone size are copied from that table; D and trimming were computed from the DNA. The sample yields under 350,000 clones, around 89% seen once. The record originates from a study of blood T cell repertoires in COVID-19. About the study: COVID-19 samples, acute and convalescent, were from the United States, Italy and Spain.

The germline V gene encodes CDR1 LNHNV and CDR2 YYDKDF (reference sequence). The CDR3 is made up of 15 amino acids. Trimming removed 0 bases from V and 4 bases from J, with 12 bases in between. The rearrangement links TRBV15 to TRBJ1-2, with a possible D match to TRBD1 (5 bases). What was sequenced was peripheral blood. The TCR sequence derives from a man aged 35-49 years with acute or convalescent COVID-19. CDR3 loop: CATSRDLETAYGYTF. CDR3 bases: TGTGCCACCAGCAGAGATCTCGAGACAGCCTATGGCTACACCTTC.